These 20 T cell receptor beta chains originate from one sample sequenced in a study of Graves' ophthalmopathy and Graves' hyperthyroidism. RNA transcripts were the source from which TCR beta CDR3 regions were amplified. HTBI primers were used in a first-round RT-PCR, which preceded a second-round multiplex PCR. TCRdb redid the calling of the multiplex PCR reads with MiXCR, one entry per CDR3 protein. In the table there are some 360,000 distinct CDR3 sequences, approximately 17% of which are singletons. The sample comprised peripheral blood. Receptors were obtained from an adult woman with stable Graves' hyperthyroidism.

The sample holds many counts of this clonotype. This chain links TRBV7-2 with TRBJ1-1; D remains unclear. Between the trimmed V and J ends, which lost 5 bases and 1 base, there was a span of 14 bases. CDR1 and CDR2 (germline): SGHTA, FQGNSA. There are 15 residues in the CDR3. CDR3 bases: TGTGCCAGCAGCCCCCGGGGAGGGAGGAACACTGAAGCTTTCTTT. This gives the protein CASSPRGGRNTEAFF. The full variable domain, completed using reference TRBV7-2 and TRBJ1-1, is GAGVSQSPSNKVTEKGKDVELRCDPISGHTALYWYRQSLGQGLEFLIYFQGNSAPDKSGLPSDRFSAERTGGSVSTLTIQRTQQEDSAVYLCASSPRGGRNTEAFFGQGTRLTVV.

The chain couples TRBV4-1 to TRBJ2-2; tentative D call: TRBD2 (5 bases). Germline V gene lookup returns CDR1 MGHRA and CDR2 YSYEKL. Trimming shortened V by 1 base and J by 2 bases, and 11 bases separated the two germline ends. CDR3 size: 16 residues. CDR3 loop: CASSQVPSTNTGELFF. The CDR3 coding sequence is TGCGCCAGCAGCCAAGTACCTAGCACTAACACCGGGGAGCTGTTTTTT.

There are many counts of this clonotype. The chain combines TRBV12-3 or TRBV12-4 with TRBJ2-7, with 8 bases fitting TRBD1. This CDR3 is built from 17 residues. With V trimmed by 5 bases and J by 1 base, 13 bases remained unmatched. In DNA form, the CDR3 reads TGTGCCAGCAGTGGACAGGGCCGTCTGGCGGGATCCTACGAGCAGTACTTC. As protein: CASSGQGRLAGSYEQYF.

This clonotype was counted at least ten times. The chain is built from TRBV20-1 and TRBJ2-2; D not certain. The V end was cut by 0 bases, the J end by 0 bases, with 5 bases between. This CDR3 contains 14 residues. CDR1 is DFQATT, CDR2 SNEGSKA, per germline (reference sequence). This CDR3 is CSARDDPNTGELFF. For the CDR3, the DNA is TGCAGTGCTAGAGATGATCCGAACACCGGGGAGCTGTTTTTT.

About this clonotype itself: This CDR3 is missing its conserved last phenylalanine or tryptophan, likely due to a read error. The V gene is TRBV12-3 or TRBV12-4, the J gene TRBJ1-1; no clear D gene. The CDR3 extends over 12 amino acids. V was shortened by 9 bases and J by 6 bases, with 14 bases between the two germline ends. The CDR3 DNA follows: TGTGCCAGTACCAAGGACGTCCCTGAAGCTTTCTAT. Protein product: CASTKDVPEAFY.

In its sample, this clonotype was seen a few times. A read error is likely, as this CDR3 ends without the conserved phenylalanine or tryptophan. J is TRBJ1-2 and V is TRBV25-1; D not resolved. V gave up 3 bases and J gave up 2 bases, with 7 bases separating them. Germline V gives CDR1 MGHDK, CDR2 SYGVNS. The CDR3 totals 13 residues. The CDR3: CASSENLNYGYTS. The DNA for the CDR3 is TGTGCCAGCAGTGAGAATTTAAACTATGGCTACACCTCC.

For this clonotype: This may arise from a read error, as a much more abundant clone is one base away. The V and J genes are TRBV20-1 and TRBJ2-7, with D maybe TRBD2 (5 bases). CDR3 length equals 14 residues. Germline loops: CDR1 DFQATT, CDR2 SNEGSKA (reference sequence). CDR3 sequence reads: CSPRGSSKSYEQYF. CDR3 DNA: TGCAGTCCTAGAGGGAGTAGCAAGTCCTACGAGCAGTACTTC.

This clonotype was recorded many times. The V gene is TRBV9, the J gene TRBJ2-5; D may be TRBD1 or TRBD2 (5 bases each). Per the germline V gene, CDR1 is SGDLS and CDR2 is YYNGEE. The CDR3 length is 19 residues. The V end was cut by 3 bases, the J end by 4 bases, with 28 bases between. In nucleotides, the CDR3 is TGTGCCAGCAGCGGAGCTCCGACGCAACCGGGACCACCCGGAGAGACCCAGTACTTC. Protein: CASSGAPTQPGPPGETQYF.

This clonotype was detected ten times or more. This rearrangement joins TRBV10-3 to TRBJ1-1; no definite D call. The germline CDR1 and CDR2 sequences are ENHRY and SYGVKD. The length of the CDR3 is 14 residues. The V end was cut by 0 bases, the J end by 1 base, with 6 bases between. The CDR3 coding sequence is TGTGCCATCAGTGAGTCGACCAGGAACACTGAAGCTTTCTTT. This gives the protein CAISESTRNTEAFF.

This clonotype was observed many times. The chain uses TRBV12-5 and TRBJ2-2; no reliable D call. The CDR3 length is 14 residues. V dropped 9 bases and J dropped 3 bases, with 14 bases sitting between them. CDR1 and CDR2 from the germline V gene are LGHNT and FRNRAP. This chain's CDR3 is CASMNREDTGELFF. CDR3 DNA: TGTGCTAGCATGAATCGCGAAGACACCGGGGAGCTGTTTTTT.

The CDR3 loop reads CASSQDARGRNTGELFF. CDR3 coding DNA: TGCGCCAGCAGCCAAGATGCAAGGGGGCGGAACACCGGGGAGCTGTTTTTT. The V call is TRBV4-1, the J call TRBJ2-2; 7 bases are shared with TRBD1. After removal of 0 bases from V and 1 base from J, the junction contained 5 bases not matched to a gene. This CDR3 comprises 17 residues. CDR1 is MGHRA and CDR2 is YSYEKL in the germline V gene.

The chain couples TRBV2 to TRBJ1-1; TRBD1 matches 7 bases. Per the germline V gene, CDR1 is SNHLY and CDR2 is FYNNEI. The CDR3 has 13 residues. V trimming: 5 bases; J trimming: 3 bases; junction bases outside the gene matches: 3. The CDR3 here is CASSQDRYTEAFF. Here the CDR3 DNA reads TGTGCCAGCAGTCAGGACAGGTACACTGAAGCTTTCTTT.

This clonotype was seen repeatedly, ten times or more. V usage is TRBV20-1 and J usage is TRBJ2-7, with 11 bases lining up with TRBD2. The germline gives CDR1 DFQATT, CDR2 SNEGSKA (reference sequence). The CDR3 runs to 15 residues. V trimming: 1 base; J trimming: 7 bases; junction bases outside the gene matches: 9. The CDR3 DNA is TGCAGTGCTAGAGTACAGACTAGCGGGAAGGTTGAGCAGTACTTC. Translating gives CSARVQTSGKVEQYF.

This clonotype was observed many times. This chain uses TRBV9 with TRBJ2-5; TRBD2 agrees at 12 bases. CDR3 length: 16 amino acids. Germline V gene data show CDR1 as SGDLS and CDR2 as YYNGEE. Trimming removed 3 bases from V and 5 bases from J; junction bases left unmatched: 8. CDR3 protein: CASSATLAGGPETQYF. Written as DNA, the CDR3 is TGTGCCAGCAGCGCCACCCTAGCGGGAGGGCCGGAGACCCAGTACTTC.

Remarks on this clonotype: The junction differs from germline at one of its ends, possibly a read error. The rearrangement uses TRBV4-1 and TRBJ2-7, with TRBD1 matching over 7 bases. Looked up from germline, CDR1 is MGHRA and CDR2 is YSYEKL. There are 15 residues in the CDR3. CDR3 sequence: CASSLTPGGSYDQYF. The CDR3, as DNA: TGCGCCAGCAGCCTCACTCCAGGGGGATCCTACGATCAGTACTTC.

In this sample, this clonotype turned up many times. The chain uses TRBV28 and TRBJ1-5; D is unresolved. The CDR3 runs 14 residues. Germline-derived CDR1 and CDR2 are MDHEN and SYDVKM. The germline V and J ends were trimmed by 6 bases and 4 bases, with 13 bases remaining between them. CDR3 protein: CASSFWGTNQPQHF. The DNA for the CDR3 is TGTGCCAGCAGCTTCTGGGGTACTAATCAGCCCCAGCATTTT. Full variable domain (rest looked up from reference TRBV28 and TRBJ1-5): DVKVTQSSRYLVKRTGEKVFLECVQDMDHENMFWYRQDPGLGLRLIYFSYDVKMKEKGDIPEGYSVSREKKERFSLILESASTNQTSMYLCASSFWGTNQPQHFGDGTRLSIL.

This clonotype was seen only a few times. The gene calls are TRBV20-1 and TRBJ2-3; a possible D gene is TRBD2 (5 bases). Germline loops: CDR1 DFQATT, CDR2 SNEGSKA (reference sequence). Trimming took 1 base from V and 0 from J, leaving 20 bases between them. The CDR3 is 18 residues long. DNA for the CDR3: TGCAGTGCTAGAGCAACGACGGGGAGCCTACTTAGCACAGATACGCAGTATTTT. Translating it yields CSARATTGSLLSTDTQYF.

This clonotype occurred many times. The V call is TRBV2, the J call TRBJ1-2; D is possibly TRBD1 (6 bases). The CDR3 length is 14 residues. The germline V gene has CDR1 SNHLY and CDR2 FYNNEI. Trimming pared 7 bases from V and 5 bases from J, leaving 17 bases between. The CDR3, as DNA: TGTGCCAGCATCAGATCAGGGGCTATATATGGCTACACCTTC. Amino acids: CASIRSGAIYGYTF. Supplemented by reference TRBV2 and TRBJ1-2, the full variable domain reads EPEVTQTPSHQVTQMGQEVILRCVPISNHLYFYWYRQILGQKVEFLVSFYNNEISEKSEIFDDQFSVERPDGSNFTLKIRSTKLEDSAMYFCASIRSGAIYGYTFGSGTRLTVV.

This clonotype was found many times. The CDR3 region is CASNGGRGSETQYF. The CDR3 coding sequence is TGCGCCAGCAACGGCGGGAGGGGGTCAGAGACCCAGTACTTC. The chain employs TRBV5-1 and TRBJ2-5; 9 bases fit TRBD2. This CDR3 comprises 14 residues. The germline V gene has CDR1 SGHRS and CDR2 YFSETQ. V lost 6 bases, J lost 4 bases, and 7 bases stayed unmatched.

This clonotype was seen at least ten times. The V and J genes are TRBV24-1 and TRBJ1-1, with 7 bases aligning to TRBD1. The junction had 8 bases not matched to a gene; V was cut back by 2 bases and J by 0 bases. The germline V gene has CDR1 KGHDR and CDR2 SFDVKD. The CDR3 runs 17 residues. The CDR3 nucleotides read TGTGCCACCAGTGATTCCACTAAAGGGGGCCTGAACACTGAAGCTTTCTTT. Its translation is CATSDSTKGGLNTEAFF.